This note documents a single T cell receptor (beta chain) sequence. Germline CDR1 SNHLY, CDR2 FYNNEI. V was pared by 3 bases and J by 2 bases, with 6 bases of the junction left unmatched. The CDR3 consists of 17 residues. Original handling: Using reference gene primer amplification, nucleated cell counts were estimated. Clones were read by immunoSEQ multiplex PCR, and TCRdb kept only the in-frame ones, dropping some. V and J calls and clone size follow that table, whereas D and trimming were derived from the DNA. Here the sample spans under 300,000 clones, approximately 83% being singletons. These data belong to a study of blood T cell repertoires in COVID-19. Study as a whole: COVID-19 samples from acute and convalescent phases originated in the United States, Italy and Spain. The analysed material was cDNA or gDNA that came from T cells, B-cell-depleted T cells, or PBMCs.

The receptor was derived from a young man who had recovered from COVID-19. The sample taken for sequencing was peripheral blood. The rearrangement uses TRBV2 and TRBJ2-3; 12 bases fit TRBD2. In DNA form, the CDR3 reads TGTGCCAGCAGTGAGTGGACTAGCGGGGATTACACAGATACGCAGTATTTT. Protein: CASSEWTSGDYTDTQYF.